This TCR beta chain came from a study of T cells after yellow fever vaccination. Points from the study as a whole: Reappearance after the booster was observed for most primary-vaccination clones (about 96% CD4, over 75% CD8).

The V end was cut by 1 base, the J end by 8 bases, with 8 bases between. CDR3 length: 12 residues. Germline CDR1 and CDR2: ENHRY and SYGVKD. Each CDR3 protein gets one entry after TCRdb re-called the 5' RACE reads with MiXCR. The table records about 550,000 distinct CDR3 sequences, around 21% of them present only once. Points on this clonotype: Antigen unknown.

Sample: PBMCs, taken 15 days after the yellow fever booster vaccination. The V call is TRBV10-3, the J call TRBJ1-1; D is perhaps TRBD1 (5 bases). The receptor was isolated from a man aged 25 to 45 who received the YFV17D yellow fever vaccine. The CDR3 region has the DNA TGTGCCATCAGTGAGTTTCAGGGCGAAGCTTTCTTT. Protein sequence: CAISEFQGEAFF.